This passage covers 13 T cell receptor beta chains from one sample sequenced in a study of blood T cell repertoires in COVID-19. Method: immunoSEQ multiplex PCR; TCRdb's copy keeps in-frame clones and lacks some. The data hold about 220,000 clones, with around 80% observed a single time. Sequencing was done on a sample of peripheral blood. All receptors come from a woman aged 70-85 years with acute or convalescent COVID-19.

J is TRBJ1-5 and V is TRBV4-2, with D hard to call. This CDR3 is built from 16 residues. CDR1 and CDR2 (germline): LGHNA, YNFKEQ. The V gene lost 0 bases and the J gene lost 2 bases, with 11 bases spanning the gap. CDR3 in DNA: TGTGCCAGCAGCCAAGATTCAGCCGGGGGCAATCAGCCCCAGCATTTT. It specifies CASSQDSAGGNQPQHF.

The sample holds one count of this clone. V usage is TRBV24-1 and J usage is TRBJ2-3; 10 bases are a match to TRBD1. Losses at the gene ends were 1 base for V and 8 bases for J; bases not matched to a gene: 8. The CDR3 spans 16 residues. Germline CDR1 KGHDR, CDR2 SFDVKD. Here the CDR3 reads CATSDFGTGVRGTQYF. Here the CDR3 DNA reads TGTGCCACCAGTGATTTCGGGACAGGGGTTCGGGGTACGCAGTATTTT.

The CDR3 loop is CASSLGLGGIDNEQFF. CDR3 bases: TGCGCCAGCAGCTTGGGTCTCGGGGGTATAGACAATGAGCAGTTCTTC. V usage is TRBV5-1 and J usage is TRBJ2-1, with D maybe TRBD2 (6 bases). V lost 0 bases to trimming and J lost 5 bases, with 15 bases between them. Germline V lookup: CDR1 SGHRS, CDR2 YFSETQ. There are 16 residues in the CDR3. Combining the CDR3 with reference TRBV5-1 and TRBJ2-1 gives the whole variable domain KAGVTQTPRYLIKTRGQQVTLSCSPISGHRSVSWYQQTPGQGLQFLFEYFSETQRNKGNFPGRFSGRQFSNSRSEMNVSTLELGDSALYLCASSLGLGGIDNEQFFGPGTRLTVL.

CDR3 region: CASTEGSYEQYF. The CDR3 nucleotides are TGTGCCAGCACTGAGGGATCCTACGAGCAGTACTTC. The V gene is TRBV7-9, the J gene TRBJ2-7, with a possible D match to TRBD2 (5 bases). V was pared by 7 bases and J by 1 base, with 8 bases between. This CDR3 contains 12 residues. Germline values: CDR1 SEHNR, CDR2 FQNEAQ (reference sequence).

As DNA, the CDR3 is TGCGCCAGCAGCCCTAGGACAGGGGTGACGGCTGAAGCTTTCTTT. Translating gives CASSPRTGVTAEAFF. The chain is built from TRBV5-1 and TRBJ1-1, with 9 nucleotides matching TRBD1. This CDR3 is 15 amino acids long. The germline gives CDR1 SGHRS, CDR2 YFSETQ. J gave up 6 bases and V 4 bases, and 10 bases lay outside the gene matches.

The chain employs TRBV30 and TRBJ1-2; TRBD1 is a possible D gene (5 bases). The CDR3 contains 11 residues. Germline V gene lookup returns CDR1 GTSNPN and CDR2 SVGIG (reference sequence). The DNA for the CDR3 is TGTGCAGTTGGGGGGGTCGCTGGCTACACCTTC. Its protein is CAVGGVAGYTF.

This clone was observed a single time. The V and J genes are TRBV18 and TRBJ2-3; TRBD1 might be the D (5 bases). This CDR3 is 13 amino acids long. Per the germline V gene, CDR1 is KGHSH and CDR2 is LQKENI. With 6 bases removed from V and 7 bases from J, the gap between germline ends came to 14 bases. The CDR3, as DNA: TGTGCCAGCTCTCCCGCCCAGGGTAATACGCAGTATTTT. Its translation: CASSPAQGNTQYF.

The V and J genes are TRBV7-3 and TRBJ2-5; the match to TRBD2 covers 7 bases. CDR1 and CDR2 (germline): SGHTA, FQGTGA. The V and J ends lost 5 bases and 4 bases, in that order; junction bases with no gene match: 7. The CDR3 is 14 amino acids. CDR3 bases: TGTGCCAGCAGCGCGGGGGTTCAAGGAGAGACCCAGTACTTC. This encodes CASSAGVQGETQYF.

The rearrangement links TRBV29-1 to TRBJ2-5; 9 bases fit TRBD1. Germline V gene sequence: CDR1 SQVTM, CDR2 ANQGSEA. V trimming: 4 bases; J trimming: 5 bases; junction bases outside the gene matches: 11. The CDR3 length is 15 residues. CDR3 in amino acids: CSVGGGDRAAETQYF. CDR3 in DNA: TGCAGCGTTGGAGGGGGGGACAGGGCGGCGGAGACCCAGTACTTC.

The rearrangement links TRBV5-6 to TRBJ1-1; 7 bases are shared with TRBD1. Germline CDR1 and CDR2: SGHDT and YYEEEE. Trimming took 0 bases from V and 7 from J; bases not matched to a gene: 15. This CDR3 is 17 amino acids long. Here the CDR3 DNA reads TGTGCCAGCAGCTTGGGTCTTTCCAACAGGGGCCGGATTGAAGCTTTCTTT. Residues: CASSLGLSNRGRIEAFF.

The CDR3 coding sequence is TGTGCCAGCAGTCCCACAGGGACGGATGGCTACACCTTC. This codes for CASSPTGTDGYTF. The chain carries TRBV7-2 and TRBJ1-2; possibly TRBD1 for D (6 bases). Trimming pared 6 bases from V and 6 bases from J, leaving 14 bases between. CDR1 and CDR2 from the germline V gene are SGHTA and FQGNSA. This CDR3 contains 13 residues.

V gene TRBV11-2 combines with J gene TRBJ2-7; TRBD1 matches 9 bases. The CDR3 is made up of 15 amino acids. CDR1 and CDR2 (germline): SGHAT, FQNNGV. Trimming took 2 bases from V and 2 from J; bases not matched to a gene: 4. The DNA for the CDR3 is TGTGCCAGCAGCTTATCCGGGACAGGGCCCTACGAGCAGTACTTC. It encodes CASSLSGTGPYEQYF.

The chain carries TRBV7-3 and TRBJ2-5; the match to TRBD2 covers 7 bases. The CDR3 runs to 15 residues. Germline V gene data show CDR1 as SGHTA and CDR2 as FQGTGA. V lost 5 bases and J lost 7; bases outside the gene matches: 13. DNA for the CDR3: TGTGCCAGCAGCCCTTTCGGGGGGATGGTAGGGACCCAGTACTTC. It encodes CASSPFGGMVGTQYF.